This T cell receptor (beta chain) was recorded in a study of cytomegalovirus exposure and HLA in healthy donors. Whole-study results and caveats: It was found in a later analysis that first-cohort TCR clusters tended to co-occur in the 90 to 150 validation repertoires. Testing in vitro showed a few CMV-associated chains specific for CMV antigens.

Donors came from a validation cohort of approximately 110 subjects, distinct from the first 666-subject cohort. CDR3 size: 15 residues. Trimming shortened V by 1 base and J by 2 bases, and 11 bases separated the two germline ends. Per the germline V gene, CDR1 is MNHEY and CDR2 is SVGAGI. Sequencing used immunoSEQ multiplex PCR; TCRdb keeps in-frame clones, though not all of them. The table has 100,000 to 150,000 clones, 89% seen once. This clone was recorded only once. Its antigen is currently unknown. This sequence was found in a young woman in good health and CMV-seronegative. The gene calls are TRBV6-5 and TRBJ1-1; D might be TRBD1 (6 bases). Sequencing was performed on PBMCs. This CDR3 reads CASSYWGRGNTEAFF. Written as DNA, the CDR3 is TGTGCCAGCAGTTACTGGGGCAGGGGAAACACTGAAGCTTTCTTT.